These 16 T cell receptor beta chains came from one sample sequenced in a study of graft-versus-host responses after intestinal transplantation (dated by TCRdb to the early 2020s). Receptor amplification or capture employed the immunoSEQ multiplex PCR assay. TCRdb provides this immuneACCESS table in a form limited to in-frame rearrangements. Some clones are lacking; in checked studies, under half of them reflect an unresolved V gene, and why the rest are absent is not known. Recorded for this sample are around 130,000 clones; more than 90% of them occurred a single time. The top ten constitute roughly 0.16% of the sample. These receptors have no identified antigens. This specimen's time point label, interpreted: cells obtained before transplantation from donor or recipient. The sequences come from unstimulated CD4+ T cells sorted from spleen or lymph node cells, collected before intestinal transplant. These receptors were collected from a human donor who received an intestinal transplant.

In this sample, this clone turned up a few times. The chain carries TRBV19 and TRBJ1-6, with D unresolved. With 7 bases removed from V and 9 bases from J, the gap between germline ends came to 10 bases. Germline V gives CDR1 LNHDA, CDR2 SQIVND (reference sequence). This CDR3 has 12 amino acids. The CDR3 DNA reads as TGTGCCAGTAACCGTAATAGTTCACCCCTCCACTTT. This codes for CASNRNSSPLHF.

This chain uses TRBV30 with TRBJ2-1; no clear D gene. CDR1 and CDR2 from the germline V gene are GTSNPN and SVGIG (reference sequence). V was pared by 2 bases and J by 0 bases, with 11 bases between. The CDR3 contains 15 residues. CDR3 nucleotide sequence: TGTGCCTGGAGTCCTCTGGCAGACTCCTACAATGAGCAGTTCTTC. Amino acids: CAWSPLADSYNEQFF.

The V gene is TRBV5-8, the J gene TRBJ1-1; no clear D. CDR3 length: 15 residues. V was trimmed by 0 bases and J by 1 base, leaving 10 bases between them. Germline-derived CDR1 and CDR2 are SGHTS and YDEGEE. The chain's CDR3 is CASSLEHTRNTEAFF. In DNA, the CDR3 is TGTGCCAGCAGCTTGGAGCACACCCGGAACACTGAAGCTTTCTTT.

V gene TRBV5-8 combines with J gene TRBJ1-6, with D unresolved. Germline-derived CDR1 and CDR2 are SGHTS and YDEGEE. The CDR3 totals 13 residues. V lost 4 bases to trimming and J lost 7 bases, with 9 bases between them. CDR3 bases: TGTGCCAGCAGCCGGCAAGCGAATTCACCCCTCCACTTT. It is translated as CASSRQANSPLHF.

The V call is TRBV29-1, the J call TRBJ1-3; D gene ambiguous. Germline V gene lookup returns CDR1 SQVTM and CDR2 ANQGSEA. Trimming took off 3 bases at V and 8 bases at J, with 8 bases between the two ends. The CDR3 length is 11 residues. CDR3 coding DNA: TGCAGCGTTGACGCCTGGGACACCATATATTTT. It is translated as CSVDAWDTIYF.

V usage is TRBV5-1 and J usage is TRBJ2-2; D is uncertain. The germline V gene encodes CDR1 SGHRS and CDR2 YFSETQ. V lost 2 bases and J 4 bases, leaving 12 bases between the germline ends. The CDR3 length is 15 residues. The chain's CDR3 is CASSFDGVSTGELFF. In nucleotides, the CDR3 is TGCGCCAGCAGCTTTGATGGGGTTAGCACCGGGGAGCTGTTTTTT.

On this clone: Other DNA sequences in this sample translate to the same CDR3. This chain links TRBV5-6 with TRBJ1-2; D remains ambiguous. Trimming stripped 0 bases from V and 1 base from J, with 4 bases between. Germline V CDR1 and CDR2: SGHDT, YYEEEE. The CDR3 runs 13 residues. The CDR3 DNA reads TGTGCCAGCAGCTTGGGTGGTAACTATGGCTACACCTTC. Translating it yields CASSLGGNYGYTF. Drawing the rest from reference TRBV5-6 and TRBJ1-2, the complete variable domain is DAGVTQSPTHLIKTRGQQVTLRCSPKSGHDTVSWYQQALGQGPQFIFQYYEEEERQRGNFPDRFSGHQFPNYSSELNVNALLLGDSALYLCASSLGGNYGYTFGSGTRLTVV.

The CDR3 DNA reads TGTGCCAGTAGTATCTACGCGGGACAGGCCACTGAAGCTTTCTTT. This gives the protein CASSIYAGQATEAFF. The chain employs TRBV19 and TRBJ1-1; 8 nucleotides match TRBD1. CDR3 length: 15 amino acids. The germline V gene encodes CDR1 LNHDA and CDR2 SQIVND (reference sequence). The J segment lost 4 bases and the V segment lost 3 bases, leaving 7 bases of the junction unmatched.

The chain uses TRBV27 and TRBJ2-5; tentatively, D is TRBD1 or TRBD2 (5 bases each). Germline assignment: CDR1 MNHEY and CDR2 SMNVEV (reference sequence). The CDR3 spans 14 residues. Trimming pared 6 bases from V and 1 base from J, leaving 12 bases between. The CDR3 region is CASRGRGPQETQYF. As DNA, the CDR3 is TGTGCCAGCAGGGGAAGGGGACCCCAAGAGACCCAGTACTTC.

This chain links TRBV7-7 with TRBJ2-5, with D perhaps matching TRBD1 (6 bases). There are 14 residues in the CDR3. From germline, CDR1 is SSHAT and CDR2 FNYEAQ (reference sequence). V shed 5 bases and J shed 5 bases, with 15 bases lying between them. The DNA for the CDR3 is TGTGCCAGCAGCCCCAACAGGGCTGGGGAGACCCAGTACTTC. Translated, it gives CASSPNRAGETQYF.

The gene calls are TRBV18 and TRBJ2-7; D unresolved. The CDR3 extends over 13 amino acids. CDR1 KGHSH and CDR2 LQKENI come from the germline V gene. V was shortened by 4 bases and J by 0 bases, with 7 bases between the two germline ends. CDR3 DNA sequence: TGTGCCAGCTCACGACCGAGCTCCTACGAGCAGTACTTC. This codes for CASSRPSSYEQYF.

This clone was detected only once. This chain links TRBV29-1 with TRBJ2-5, with D perhaps given as TRBD1 or TRBD2 (6 bases each). V lost 5 bases and J 5 bases, leaving 15 bases between the germline ends. Germline assignment: CDR1 SQVTM and CDR2 ANQGSEA. The CDR3 loop spans 13 amino acids. Here the CDR3 reads CSVILRGRETQYF. CDR3 DNA: TGCAGCGTTATACTACGGGGGCGGGAGACCCAGTACTTC.

The V and J genes are TRBV30 and TRBJ2-1, with TRBD1 as a possible D gene (6 bases). CDR1 and CDR2 (germline): GTSNPN, SVGIG (reference sequence). V lost 3 bases to trimming and J lost 12 bases, with 18 bases between them. The CDR3 has 13 residues. DNA of the CDR3: TGTGCCTGGAGACCAGGACAGACCTTAGGGCAGTTCTTC. This encodes CAWRPGQTLGQFF.

The rearrangement links TRBV30 to TRBJ1-1; possible D gene TRBD1, 5 bases. The germline V and J ends were trimmed by 3 bases and 9 bases, with 17 bases remaining between them. In germline, CDR1 is GTSNPN, CDR2 SVGIG (reference sequence). CDR3 length equals 13 residues. CDR3 residues: CAWRNKAGLQAFF. The CDR3 nucleotides read TGTGCCTGGAGGAATAAGGCGGGACTACAAGCTTTCTTT.

The chain recombines TRBV2 with TRBJ2-2, with TRBD1 matching 7 bases. J lost 5 bases, V lost 2 bases, and 5 bases had no gene match. The CDR3 sequence is 15 residues long. Germline CDR1 reads SNHLY; CDR2 reads FYNNEI. The CDR3 sequence: CASSEQGVETGELFF. In DNA, the CDR3 is TGTGCCAGCAGTGAACAGGGGGTAGAGACCGGGGAGCTGTTTTTT.

This sequence joins TRBV10-3 and TRBJ1-2; 9 nucleotides line up with TRBD1. The CDR3 loop spans 16 amino acids. The germline V gene encodes CDR1 ENHRY and CDR2 SYGVKD. The CDR3 protein is CASKPGQGYGYYGYTF. The CDR3 DNA reads TGTGCTTCGAAACCAGGACAGGGGTATGGGTACTATGGCTACACCTTC.